These 18 T cell receptor beta chains came from one sample sequenced in a study of blood T cell repertoires in COVID-19. Assay: immunoSEQ multiplex PCR; the TCRdb copy retains only in-frame clones and omits some. The sample lists approximately 170,000 clones, more than 75% seen once, with 18% in the top ten. The specimen was peripheral blood. These receptors were obtained from a man in his sixties with active or convalescent COVID-19.

The rearrangement links TRBV5-1 to TRBJ2-2; D gene unclear. CDR3 length equals 14 residues. Trimming removed 4 bases from V and 6 bases from J, with 13 bases in between. The germline CDR1 and CDR2 sequences are SGHRS and YFSETQ. CDR3 in DNA: TGCGCCAGCAGCCCGCAACGAACAGCCGGGGAGCTGTTTTTT. Residues: CASSPQRTAGELFF.

This chain connects TRBV9 to TRBJ1-2, with a tentative D call TRBD1 (5 bases). With 0 bases removed from V and 6 bases from J, the gap between germline ends came to 18 bases. Looked up from germline, CDR1 is SGDLS and CDR2 is YYNGEE. The CDR3 has 16 residues. This chain's CDR3 is CASSVVGEGTINGYTF. CDR3 in DNA: TGTGCCAGCAGCGTAGTGGGGGAGGGAACTATTAATGGCTACACCTTC.

The V gene is TRBV16, the J gene TRBJ2-3; D is possibly TRBD1 (5 bases). There are 14 residues in the CDR3. Germline CDR1 is KGHSY and CDR2 is FQNENV. V was cut by 4 bases and J by 6 bases, with 14 bases left in between. This CDR3 reads CASSPDGAGDTQYF. The CDR3 nucleotides are TGTGCCAGCAGCCCGGACGGTGCAGGGGATACGCAGTATTTT.

V usage is TRBV6-5 and J usage is TRBJ1-2, with a tentative D call TRBD1 (5 bases). This CDR3 comprises 16 residues. Germline V CDR1 and CDR2: MNHEY, SVGAGI. Trimming removed 1 base from V and 4 bases from J, with 16 bases in between. The CDR3 spells CASSYWAGEGPYGYTF. The CDR3 DNA sequence: TGTGCCAGCAGTTACTGGGCCGGGGAGGGACCCTATGGCTACACCTTC.

The chain carries TRBV28 and TRBJ1-5, with D unclear. The V end was cut by 6 bases, the J end by 0 bases, with 12 bases between. The CDR3 has 15 amino acids. Germline-derived CDR1 and CDR2 are MDHEN and SYDVKM. CDR3 nucleotides: TGTGCCAGCAGGCCGTCGGGATATAGCAATCAGCCCCAGCATTTT. Protein product: CASRPSGYSNQPQHF.

This chain links TRBV10-3 with TRBJ2-1; 9 bases line up with TRBD2. The CDR3 is made up of 17 amino acids. With 3 bases clipped from V and 6 bases from J, the junction kept 12 bases outside the gene matches. Germline V gene lookup returns CDR1 ENHRY and CDR2 SYGVKD. The DNA for the CDR3 is TGTGCCATCAGTGACCCGGCTACTAGCGGGCCCCTCAATGAGCAGTTCTTC. As protein: CAISDPATSGPLNEQFF.

The chain combines TRBV15 with TRBJ1-5; 7 nucleotides match TRBD1. Germline loops: CDR1 LNHNV, CDR2 YYDKDF (reference sequence). The V segment lost 4 bases and the J segment 7 bases; nucleotides outside the gene matches: 13. The CDR3 totals 16 residues. CDR3 coding DNA: TGTGCCACCAGCAAGGGGTTGACAGGGAGTGGACAGCCCCAGCATTTT. Its translation: CATSKGLTGSGQPQHF.

V usage is TRBV5-1 and J usage is TRBJ2-2; the D is unclear. The CDR3 is 16 residues long. Trimming cost V 9 bases and J 5 bases, with 23 bases left between them. CDR1 is SGHRS and CDR2 is YFSETQ in the germline V gene. DNA of the CDR3: TGCGCCACCACCCATGGTCGCACTGCGAGGACCGGGGAGCTGTTTTTT. Its translation: CATTHGRTARTGELFF.

CDR3: CASSLARDRAPETQYF. The CDR3 nucleotides read TGCGCCAGCAGCCTTGCCCGGGACAGGGCTCCAGAGACCCAGTACTTC. The chain has TRBV5-1 and TRBJ2-5, with TRBD1 identical over 9 bases. CDR3 length: 16 amino acids. CDR1 is SGHRS, CDR2 YFSETQ, per germline. The V segment lost 4 bases and the J segment 4 bases; nucleotides outside the gene matches: 11.

This chain links TRBV5-1 with TRBJ2-2; 8 bases line up with TRBD1. The germline V gene has CDR1 SGHRS and CDR2 YFSETQ. This CDR3 is 16 amino acids long. Unmatched junction bases numbered 8, after V lost 4 bases and J lost 3 bases. The CDR3 sequence is CASSISGGMDTGELFF. The CDR3 DNA reads TGCGCCAGCAGCATCTCAGGGGGCATGGACACCGGGGAGCTGTTTTTT.

The rearrangement links TRBV11-2 to TRBJ2-2; D is undetermined. The CDR3 runs to 16 residues. Trimming took off 5 bases at V and 0 bases at J, with 13 bases between the two ends. Germline values: CDR1 SGHAT, CDR2 FQNNGV. CDR3 region: CASSPTPDSNTGELFF. The CDR3 bases are TGTGCCAGCAGCCCCACCCCCGACTCGAACACCGGGGAGCTGTTTTTT.

V and J are TRBV16 and TRBJ1-5; a possible D gene is TRBD1 (6 bases). This CDR3 has 15 amino acids. Germline V gene sequence: CDR1 KGHSY, CDR2 FQNENV. Deletions cut 5 bases from V and 4 bases from J, with 15 bases between. CDR3 sequence reads: CASSVNRVANQPQHF. The DNA for the CDR3 is TGTGCCAGCAGCGTGAACAGGGTAGCAAATCAGCCCCAGCATTTT.

This clone was seen only a few times. V and J are TRBV19 and TRBJ1-2; D may be TRBD1 (5 bases). Trimming stripped 0 bases from V and 13 bases from J, with 18 bases between. Germline values: CDR1 LNHDA, CDR2 SQIVND (reference sequence). The CDR3 runs 14 residues. This CDR3 is CASSIDLERRQGTF. In DNA form, the CDR3 reads TGTGCCAGTAGTATAGATCTAGAGAGAAGGCAGGGCACCTTC.

In nucleotides, the CDR3 is TGTGCCAGCTCACTCGGGAATTCGGATTCACCCCTCCACTTT. This translates into CASSLGNSDSPLHF. The genes are TRBV18 and TRBJ1-6; D ambiguous. V gave up 4 bases and J gave up 8 bases, with 12 bases separating them. Germline lookup yields CDR1 KGHSH and CDR2 LQKENI. This CDR3 is 14 amino acids long.

The chain employs TRBV3-1 (or the pseudogene TRBV3-2) and TRBJ2-5; TRBD1 aligns across 11 bases. Germline CDR1 reads LGHDT; CDR2 reads YNNKEL (reference sequence). V lost 3 bases, J lost 5 bases, and 5 bases stayed unmatched. This CDR3 spans 15 amino acids. This CDR3 is CASSQGQGDWETQYF. CDR3 DNA: TGTGCCAGCAGCCAGGGACAGGGGGATTGGGAGACCCAGTACTTC.

This sequence joins TRBV19 and TRBJ1-6; 10 bases match TRBD1. Per the germline V gene, CDR1 is LNHDA and CDR2 is SQIVND (reference sequence). V trimming: 7 bases; J trimming: 7 bases; junction bases outside the gene matches: 4. The CDR3 contains 14 residues. The CDR3 reads CASTPGQGNSPLHF. CDR3 nucleotide sequence: TGTGCCAGTACTCCGGGACAGGGGAATTCACCCCTCCACTTT.

This clone was counted once. The chain couples TRBV5-1 to TRBJ2-7; TRBD1 might be the D (6 bases). This CDR3 contains 13 residues. Germline V lookup: CDR1 SGHRS, CDR2 YFSETQ. V was shortened by 5 bases and J by 5 bases, with 14 bases between the two germline ends. CDR3 sequence reads: CASSLGQTHEQYF. CDR3 DNA sequence: TGCGCCAGCAGTCTTGGACAGACCCACGAGCAGTACTTC.

The J gene is TRBJ2-7, the V gene TRBV5-1; 8 bases match TRBD2. CDR3 size: 15 residues. Germline-derived CDR1 and CDR2 are SGHRS and YFSETQ. V lost 2 bases and J lost 3; bases outside the gene matches: 7. Here the CDR3 reads CASSFQGLADYEQYF. Written as DNA, the CDR3 is TGCGCCAGCAGCTTCCAAGGACTAGCAGACTACGAGCAGTACTTC.